A selection of T cell receptor beta chains follows, all from one sample in a study of T cell responses to AZD1222 COVID-19 vaccine. Profiling relied on immunoSEQ multiplex PCR, and the TCRdb table lists in-frame clones only, not all of them. The table has tens of thousands of clones, more than 60% seen once. The material sequenced was peripheral blood, taken on day 0 of MenACWY control vaccination. The origin of the receptors is an adult in good health. Both conserved end residues are part of each CDR3. The order of the fields is J gene, V gene, D gene, CDR3 length, CDR3 protein. A D gene is named only where the DNA matches it firmly.

TRBJ1-4 | TRBV19 | . | 14 | CATSRQRGYEKLFF
TRBJ1-3 | TRBV9 | . | 13 | CASRQGPGNTIYF
TRBJ2-5 | TRBV5-6 | TRBD1 | 13 | CASRFDRAETQYF
TRBJ1-1 | TRBV15 | . | 15 | CATSRAGGFDTEAFF
TRBJ2-7 | TRBV25-1 | . | 13 | CASSESGGKMEYF
TRBJ1-1 | TRBV7-8 | . | 15 | CASSPMDGWRTEAFF
TRBJ2-2 | TRBV19 | . | 13 | CASISRGTGELFF
TRBJ1-1 | TRBV6-5 | . | 13 | CASNGRSNTEAFF
TRBJ2-7 | TRBV18 | TRBD2 | 15 | CASSPSGGASYEQYF
TRBJ1-5 | TRBV4-1 | . | 16 | CASSQEATETYQPQHF
TRBJ2-5 | TRBV7-9 | . | 15 | CASSLAEGIQETQYF
TRBJ2-1 | TRBV7-3 | . | 15 | CASSVTGTSYNEQFF
TRBJ1-5 | TRBV6-5 | . | 14 | CASSPDTGNQPQHF
TRBJ2-6 | TRBV3-1/TRBV3-2 | TRBD1 | 17 | CASSQVPGQSGANVLTF
TRBJ2-6 | TRBV12-3/TRBV12-4 | . | 13 | CASTVTGANVLTF
TRBJ1-3 | TRBV11-2 | . | 16 | CASSQSTAGSGNTIYF
TRBJ1-2 | TRBV30 | . | 11 | CATSPLFGYTF
TRBJ1-1 | TRBV28 | . | 14 | CASSLGRVNTEAFF
TRBJ1-5 | TRBV28 | TRBD1 | 15 | CASSPQTGGEQPQHF
TRBJ2-3 | TRBV5-4 | . | 16 | CASSAGQSPGTDTQYF
TRBJ1-5 | TRBV28 | TRBD1 | 17 | CASSLMLTGGGGQPQHF
TRBJ2-7 | TRBV15 | TRBD1 | 15 | CATSREKDRVYEQYF
TRBJ1-2 | TRBV6-6 | . | 15 | CASTPGPQANYGYTF
TRBJ2-3 | TRBV30 | . | 12 | CAWSVSSDTQYF
TRBJ2-5 | TRBV12-3/TRBV12-4 | TRBD2 | 13 | CASRRTSEETQYF
TRBJ1-4 | TRBV10-2 | . | 14 | CASSDQGTNEKLFF
TRBJ2-5 | TRBV6-1 | . | 16 | CASSEAWTAHQETQYF
TRBJ1-5 | TRBV12-3/TRBV12-4 | . | 12 | CASTPGNQPQHF
TRBJ2-1 | TRBV10-2 | . | 15 | CASSDRQSSYNEQFF
TRBJ1-6 | TRBV6-1 | TRBD1 | 18 | CASSGLGQTSSYNSPLHF